This T cell receptor beta chain emerged from a study of blood T cell repertoires in COVID-19. Study information: Collection of acute and convalescent COVID-19 samples took place in the United States, Italy and Spain. In each case, the material was cDNA or gDNA derived from T cells, B-cell-depleted T cells, or PBMCs.

Germline CDR1 GTSNPN, CDR2 SVGIG (reference sequence). V lost 1 base to trimming and J lost 10 bases, with 23 bases between them. The CDR3 loop spans 16 amino acids. Source study methods: Estimates of nucleated cell counts were drawn from the amplification of reference gene primers. Here immunoSEQ multiplex PCR was the method, and the copy in TCRdb shows in-frame clones only, minus some. V and J calls plus clone size are reproduced from that table; the DNA served to infer D and trimming. The table has around 100,000 clones, 87% seen once; the top ten hold 15% to 19%. The TCR was taken from a human donor in a cohort sampled during active COVID-19. The chain joins TRBV30 to TRBJ1-5; possible D gene TRBD1, 5 bases. Sequenced: peripheral blood. The CDR3 DNA is TGTGCCTGGAGTGACGACAGTCATCTAGTGAGAGGACCCCAGCATTTT. It codes for CAWSDDSHLVRGPQHF.